Each of the 19 T cell receptor beta chains below was sequenced from the same sample in a study of tumor-infiltrating lymphocytes in primary liver carcinoma (dated by TCRdb to 2015 to 2018). Sequencing relied on an Illumina HiSeq 2500. Using a constant-region primer and ProtoScript II reverse transcriptase, TCRbeta-specific cDNA was reverse-transcribed from roughly 500 ng total RNA. The TCRbeta libraries were prepared through three rounds of nested multiplex PCR following a slightly modified ARM-PCR procedure. Multiplex TRBV1-TRBV30 forward primers and a Cbeta reverse primer were used in the first two PCR rounds, each of which was run for 10 cycles. The public reads were reanalyzed by TCRdb: fastp trimming at Q25, MiXCR alignment, in-frame beta chains only. Rows merge per CDR3 protein into single entries with the most common DNA and genes. In this sample the table shows about 300,000 distinct CDR3 sequences, 65% of which occur a single time. The ten largest make up approximately 9.4% of the sample.

RNA from unsorted whole blood was extracted with TRIzol reagent, and germline DNA was obtained with the DNeasy Blood & Tissue kit. The sample comprised peripheral blood. Every receptor here comes from a man in his forties or fifties with primary liver carcinoma and hepatitis B virus infection.

The V call is TRBV7-9, the J call TRBJ2-5; D is ambiguous. CDR3 length: 13 residues. Germline V gives CDR1 SEHNR, CDR2 FQNEAQ (reference sequence). V gave up 5 bases and J gave up 5 bases, with 12 bases separating them. This CDR3 is CASSIRHGETQYF. The CDR3 bases are TGTGCCAGCAGCATAAGACACGGGGAGACCCAGTACTTC.

In its sample, this clonotype was seen many times. The chain joins TRBV12-3 or TRBV12-4 to TRBJ2-1; 8 bases line up with TRBD2. The J segment lost 4 bases and the V segment lost 5 bases, leaving 7 bases of the junction unmatched. CDR3 length: 15 amino acids. This chain's CDR3 is CASSISGSVYNEQFF. CDR3 DNA: TGTGCCAGCAGTATCAGCGGGAGCGTATACAATGAGCAGTTCTTC.

The sample holds a few counts of this clonotype. The chain has TRBV25-1 and TRBJ2-1; possible D gene TRBD2, 6 bases. Between the trimmed V and J ends, which lost 3 bases and 6 bases, there was a span of 12 bases. There are 14 residues in the CDR3. Germline CDR1 and CDR2: MGHDK and SYGVNS. The CDR3, as DNA: TGTGCCAGCAGTGATAGCGGCAGGCTCAATGAGCAGTTCTTC. Translation: CASSDSGRLNEQFF.

The J gene is TRBJ1-4, the V gene TRBV11-2; D possibly corresponds to TRBD1 (5 bases). This CDR3 spans 14 amino acids. The germline V gene has CDR1 SGHAT and CDR2 FQNNGV. V was pared by 6 bases and J by 10 bases, with 18 bases between. The CDR3 loop is CASSRTGTYGKLFF. Here the CDR3 DNA reads TGTGCCAGCAGTCGTACGGGGACCTATGGAAAACTGTTTTTT.

Concerning this clonotype itself: A much larger clone lies a single base off, so this may be a read error. The gene calls are TRBV28 and TRBJ2-3; no reliable D call. There are 14 residues in the CDR3. Germline V gene lookup returns CDR1 MDHEN and CDR2 SYDVKM. The CDR3 protein is CASSLRAIQDMQYF. Written as DNA, the CDR3 is TGTGCCAGCAGTTTACGAGCGATTCAAGATATGCAGTATTTT. Complete variable domain (other parts from reference TRBV28 and TRBJ2-3): DVKVTQSSRYLVKRTGEKVFLECVQDMDHENMFWYRQDPGLGLRLIYFSYDVKMKEKGDIPEGYSVSREKKERFSLILESASTNQTSMYLCASSLRAIQDMQYFGPGTRLTVL.

Concerning this clonotype itself: This sequence may be a read error, since a much larger clone differs from it by one base. V and J are TRBV6-1 and TRBJ1-1; a possible D gene is TRBD1 (6 bases). The CDR3 consists of 12 residues. CDR1 and CDR2 (germline): MNHNS, SASEGT. CDR3 nucleotides: TGTACCAGCAGCAAATACAGGGATGAAGCTTTCTTT. Its translation: CTSSKYRDEAFF.

A word on this clonotype: Sequence at one end of the junction differs from germline and may be a read error. The J gene is TRBJ1-5, the V gene TRBV6-1; D gene ambiguous. Looked up from germline, CDR1 is MNHNS and CDR2 is SASEGT. This CDR3 is built from 14 residues. CDR3 bases: TGTGCCAGCGGTGAAATGGCAGGCAATCAGCCCCAGCATTTT. This gives the protein CASGEMAGNQPQHF.

About this clonotype itself: A much larger clone lies a single base off, so this may be a read error. This sequence joins TRBV6-1 and TRBJ1-1; tentatively, D is TRBD1 (6 bases). The V end was cut by 7 bases, the J end by 4 bases, with 13 bases between. CDR3 length: 13 residues. Germline lookup yields CDR1 MNHNS and CDR2 SASEGT. The CDR3 protein is CASIVTGPTEAFF. The CDR3, as DNA: TGTGCCAGCATCGTGACAGGACCCACTGAAGCTTTCTTT.

To note about this clonotype: One end of the junction does not line up with germline, which may come from a read error. J is TRBJ1-1 and V is TRBV7-9; weak D call: TRBD1 (5 bases). CDR3 size: 16 residues. Germline assignment: CDR1 SEHNR and CDR2 FQNEAQ (reference sequence). The CDR3 region is CTSSLGTGFVNTEAFF. In nucleotides, the CDR3 is TGTACCAGCAGCTTAGGGACGGGTTTTGTGAACACTGAAGCTTTCTTT.

Concerning this clonotype itself: Mismatch with germline at one junction end may stem from a read error. This chain links TRBV11-2 with TRBJ2-1; 11 nucleotides match TRBD1. This CDR3 is 17 amino acids long. CDR1 and CDR2 from the germline V gene are SGHAT and FQNNGV. The CDR3 region is CAGSVTSGTGGLDEQFF. The CDR3 region has the DNA TGTGCCGGCAGCGTCACTTCCGGGACAGGGGGGTTGGATGAGCAGTTCTTC. Full variable domain (remainder filled in from reference TRBV11-2 and TRBJ2-1): EAGVAQSPRYKIIEKRQSVAFWCNPISGHATLYWYQQILGQGPKLLIQFQNNGVVDDSQLPKDRFSAERLKGVDSTLKIQPAKLEDSAVYLCAGSVTSGTGGLDEQFFGPGTRLTVL.

About this clonotype: A clone one base away is much larger, so this may be a read error. The rearrangement joins TRBV6-5 to TRBJ2-5; D possibly uses TRBD1 or TRBD2 (5 bases each). The J call is doubtful: the DNA matches TRBJ2-4 better. Germline CDR1 reads MNHEY; CDR2 reads SVGAGI. This CDR3 spans 12 amino acids. This chain's CDR3 is CASSSGTSIQYF. In DNA, the CDR3 is TGTGCCAGCAGTTCCGGGACCAGCATTCAGTACTTC.

This clonotype was observed many times. The chain uses TRBV6-5 and TRBJ2-3, with 7 nucleotides matching TRBD2. The J segment lost 1 base and the V segment lost 2 bases, leaving 9 bases of the junction unmatched. The CDR3 covers 17 residues. Germline CDR1 MNHEY, CDR2 SVGAGI. This CDR3 is CASSYEGAGSGTDTQYF. The DNA for the CDR3 is TGTGCCAGCAGTTACGAGGGAGCGGGATCGGGCACAGATACGCAGTATTTT.

This rearrangement joins TRBV10-3 to TRBJ1-1; D is unresolved. The germline V and J ends were trimmed by 3 bases and 0 bases, with 11 bases remaining between them. The CDR3 runs to 15 residues. The germline V gene has CDR1 ENHRY and CDR2 SYGVKD. The CDR3 reads CAISDGHLMNTEAFF. The CDR3, as DNA: TGTGCCATCAGTGATGGTCACCTCATGAACACTGAAGCTTTCTTT.

Details on this clonotype: This may stem from a read error, because a much larger clone lies one nucleotide away. This chain uses TRBV6-1 with TRBJ2-7; the D is unclear. In germline, CDR1 is MNHNS, CDR2 SASEGT. The CDR3 runs to 17 residues. The CDR3 nucleotides read TGTGCCAGCACCCAGGACCGAGGACGGCAGACTTACTACGGGCAGTACTTC. Protein sequence: CASTQDRGRQTYYGQYF.

Comment on this clonotype: A read error may produce the germline difference seen at one junction end. V usage is TRBV5-1 and J usage is TRBJ2-7; 8 bases match TRBD1. Germline assignment: CDR1 SGHRS and CDR2 YFSETQ. This CDR3 region has 14 residues. CDR3 coding DNA: TGCGCCAGCAGCCTCAGGACAGGGTCCTATGAGCAGTACTTC. It is translated as CASSLRTGSYEQYF.

The chain couples TRBV7-9 to TRBJ2-3, with D possibly matching TRBD2 (6 bases). This CDR3 comprises 14 residues. V lost 3 bases and J 11 bases, leaving 18 bases between the germline ends. Germline lookup yields CDR1 SEHNR and CDR2 FQNEAQ (reference sequence). The CDR3 sequence is CASSLAGITDRQYF. The CDR3 region has the DNA TGTGCCAGCAGCTTGGCGGGAATCACAGACAGGCAGTATTTT.

Details on this clonotype: A much larger clone sits a single nucleotide away, making a read error possible. This chain uses TRBV4-3 with TRBJ2-7; 10 bases map to TRBD2. Germline V gene sequence: CDR1 LGHNA, CDR2 YSLEER. This CDR3 has 16 amino acids. CDR3 nucleotide sequence: TGCGCCAGCAACCAAGACGGCCCGGGACTAGCGTTCGAGCAGTACTTC. It specifies CASNQDGPGLAFEQYF.

The CDR3 bases are TGTGCCAGCAACCAGACTACTAGCGGGAGGGCCCTGGGGACAGATACGCAGTATTTT. Protein sequence: CASNQTTSGRALGTDTQYF. The V call is TRBV4-2, the J call TRBJ2-3, with 13 positions matching TRBD2. V gave up 7 bases and J gave up 3 bases; unmatched junction bases: 16. CDR1 is LGHNA and CDR2 is YNFKEQ in the germline V gene. The CDR3 covers 19 residues.

The chain links TRBV10-3 to TRBJ2-7, with a weak D call TRBD2 (7 bases). Trimming removed 0 bases from V and 0 bases from J, with 15 bases in between. The germline V gene has CDR1 ENHRY and CDR2 SYGVKD. CDR3 length: 17 residues. CDR3 coding DNA: TGTGCCATCAGTGAGTCCCGGAGACGGGGGGCCTCCTACGAGCAGTACTTC. It encodes CAISESRRRGASYEQYF.